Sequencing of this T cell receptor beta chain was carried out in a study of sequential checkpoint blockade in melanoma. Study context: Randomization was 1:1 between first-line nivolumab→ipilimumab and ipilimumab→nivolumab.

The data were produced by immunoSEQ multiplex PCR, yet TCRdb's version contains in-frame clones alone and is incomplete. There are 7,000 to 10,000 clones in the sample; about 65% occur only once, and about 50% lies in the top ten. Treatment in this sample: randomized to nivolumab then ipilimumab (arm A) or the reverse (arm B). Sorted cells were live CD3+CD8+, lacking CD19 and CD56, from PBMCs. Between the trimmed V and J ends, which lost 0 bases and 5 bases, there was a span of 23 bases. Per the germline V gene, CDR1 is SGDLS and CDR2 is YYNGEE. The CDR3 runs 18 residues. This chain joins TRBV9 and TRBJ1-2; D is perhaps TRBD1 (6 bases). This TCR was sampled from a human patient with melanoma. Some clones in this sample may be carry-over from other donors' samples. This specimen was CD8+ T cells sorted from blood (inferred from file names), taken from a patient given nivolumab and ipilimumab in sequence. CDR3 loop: CASSVGPGQKTGYYGYTF. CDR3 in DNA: TGTGCCAGCAGCGTAGGACCGGGACAAAAAACGGGGTATTATGGCTACACCTTC.